This T cell receptor (delta chain) was recorded in a study of gamma-delta T cells after stem cell transplantation. TCRdb reanalysed the RT-PCR reads via CATT. Altogether roughly 14,000 delta-chain clones are present, 9.4% being singletons, with the ten largest covering 62%. This CDR3 contains 18 residues. Germline V gene data show CDR1 as GEAIGNYY and CDR2 as EKD. V trimming: 3 bases; J trimming: 1 base; junction bases outside the gene matches: 11. As to this clone: The amino acid sequence in TCRdb belongs to a much larger clone and departs from this DNA's translation at residues 6 and 11, likely a sequencing read error; the sequence shown is translated from the DNA.

The chain joins TRDV2 to TRDJ1, with 12 bases matching TRDD3. Sample: gamma-delta T cells. This TCR was sampled from a human donor. It is not recorded whose cells these are; they may come from a transplant donor. CDR3 sequence reads: CACDSFLGDTHVTDKLIF. CDR3 coding DNA: TGTGCCTGTGACTCATTCCTGGGGGATACGCATGTCACCGATAAACTCATCTTT.